Reported below is one TCR beta chain. The antigen is not known. PCR employed 60 Vbeta and 13 Jbeta primers. Assay: immunoSEQ multiplex PCR; the TCRdb copy retains only in-frame clones and omits some. The sample has about 170,000 clones; approximately 71% are singletons. These data originate in a study of cytomegalovirus exposure and HLA in healthy donors. Study-wide results and limits: CMV serostatus was the only immune exposure information that was available. HLA restriction was apparent for most CMV-associated TCR beta chains in a later analysis. Several of the most significant clusters appeared linked to common viral pathogens, based on a later analysis. As was reported, the classifier diagnosed cytomegalovirus status with high specificity and sensitivity.

The V gene end was trimmed by 3 bases and the J gene end by 3 bases; junction bases not matched to a gene: 13. Germline-derived CDR1 and CDR2 are MGHRA and YSYEKL. The CDR3 extends over 17 amino acids. The chain employs TRBV4-1 and TRBJ1-1; 7 bases map to TRBD1. The sequence was obtained from a girl aged 10 to 17 in good health and CMV-seronegative. The source material was PBMCs. CDR3 sequence (DNA): TGCGCCAGCAGCCACCTGGGACAGTTAAGAAAGGACACTGAAGCTTTCTTT. This translates into CASSHLGQLRKDTEAFF.